This T cell receptor (beta chain) was captured in a study of Graves' ophthalmopathy and Graves' hyperthyroidism. RNA transcripts served as template for amplifying TCR beta CDR3 sequences. RT-PCR with HTBI primers came first, then second-round multiplex PCR. Using its own MiXCR run on the multiplex PCR reads, TCRdb lists one record per CDR3 protein. Here the sample spans roughly 610,000 distinct CDR3 sequences, approximately 22% being singletons. V was shortened by 6 bases and J by 3 bases, with 27 bases between the two germline ends. The CDR3 covers 19 residues. In germline, CDR1 is MNHEY, CDR2 SVGEGT.

The source material was peripheral blood. The receptor was isolated from a woman in her late teens or twenties with stable Graves' hyperthyroidism. Some clones in this sample may be carry-over from other donors' samples. The chain recombines TRBV6-2 or TRBV6-3 with TRBJ1-5; perhaps TRBD1 as D (5 bases). CDR3 loop: CASSYRPFLGVRNNQPQHF. The DNA of the CDR3 is TGTGCCAGCAGCTATCGACCTTTTTTGGGGGTGAGGAACAATCAGCCCCAGCATTTT.